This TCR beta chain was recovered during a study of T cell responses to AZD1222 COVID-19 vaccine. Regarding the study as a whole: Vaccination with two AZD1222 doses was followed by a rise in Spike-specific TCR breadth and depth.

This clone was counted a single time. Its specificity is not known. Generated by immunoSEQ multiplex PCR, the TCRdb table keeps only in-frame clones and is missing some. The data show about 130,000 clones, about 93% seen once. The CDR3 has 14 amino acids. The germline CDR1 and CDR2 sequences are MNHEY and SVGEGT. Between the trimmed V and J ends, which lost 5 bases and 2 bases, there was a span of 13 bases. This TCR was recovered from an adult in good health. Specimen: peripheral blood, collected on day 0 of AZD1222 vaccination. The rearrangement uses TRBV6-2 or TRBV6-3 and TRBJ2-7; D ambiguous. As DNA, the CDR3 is TGTGCCAGCAGTCCCCAACAGTTAGCCTACGAGCAGTACTTC. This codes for CASSPQQLAYEQYF.